The clone carrying this T cell receptor (beta chain) qualifies as medium-sized. What it binds is not known. RNA was extracted from less than 3 ml of whole blood of healthy adults. An oligonucleotide containing a UMI was ligated to the 3' end of TCR cDNA. These data originate in a study of naive and memory T cell subsets. General study findings and limits: TCR transcript changes with activation or differentiation may affect this RNA method.

Germline V gene sequence: CDR1 MNHEY, CDR2 SVGEGT. After removal of 5 bases from V and 3 bases from J, the junction contained 7 bases not matched to a gene. The CDR3 has 15 residues. Alpha and beta constant region primers primed reverse transcription for blood and skin samples. Four PCR rounds used nested alpha and beta constant region primers plus the SP2 primer. TCRdb redid the calling of the 5' RACE reads with MiXCR, one entry per CDR3 protein. The data hold over 20,000 distinct CDR3 sequences, with roughly 25% observed a single time. J is TRBJ2-3 and V is TRBV6-2 or TRBV6-3; 8 bases are shared with TRBD2. The origin of this receptor is a female donor in good health. The CDR3 loop is CASSPGLGPTDTQYF. The CDR3 DNA sequence: TGTGCCAGCAGTCCGGGACTAGGGCCGACAGATACGCAGTATTTT.